The 20 T cell receptor beta chains below come from one sample, sequenced in a study of shared clonotypes between healthy human individuals. Some clones are missing from TCRdb's copy, which holds only in-frame ones; the method was immunoSEQ multiplex PCR. Of around 1.6 million clones detected, 95% to 99% appear once; the ten largest clones hold 0.4% to 0.45%. Material for sequencing was naive CD4+ T cells sorted from blood. As for subset: CD45RA+ positively selected. These receptors were obtained from a young man in good health.

The chain couples TRBV7-9 to TRBJ1-4; D possibly corresponds to TRBD1 (6 bases). With 7 bases removed from V and 6 bases from J, the gap between germline ends came to 18 bases. Germline V CDR1 and CDR2: SEHNR, FQNEAQ (reference sequence). The CDR3 is made up of 15 amino acids. The CDR3 reads CASTPGQGRYEKLFF. For the CDR3, the DNA is TGTGCCAGCACCCCCGGGCAGGGGAGATATGAAAAACTGTTTTTT.

This chain joins TRBV18 and TRBJ1-6; 7 nucleotides match TRBD1. J gave up 7 bases and V 6 bases, and 18 bases lay outside the gene matches. The CDR3 spans 18 residues. The germline CDR1 and CDR2 sequences are KGHSH and LQKENI. This CDR3 reads CASSQGHRGGLLNSPLHF. CDR3 nucleotide sequence: TGTGCCAGCTCCCAAGGTCACAGGGGCGGTCTTTTGAATTCACCCCTCCACTTT.

The V and J genes are TRBV18 and TRBJ1-5; D remains unclear. Germline CDR1 and CDR2: KGHSH and LQKENI. The CDR3 totals 12 residues. V was shortened by 6 bases and J by 5 bases, with 8 bases between the two germline ends. The CDR3: CASSFPDQPQHF. CDR3 bases: TGTGCCAGCTCTTTCCCGGATCAGCCCCAGCATTTT.

This chain uses TRBV5-4 with TRBJ2-1; TRBD1 aligns across 9 bases. CDR1 and CDR2 from the germline V gene are SGHNT and YYREEE (reference sequence). The trim removed 4 bases at V and 9 bases at J, leaving 8 bases unmatched. There are 14 residues in the CDR3. The CDR3 sequence is CASSPTGGEIEQFF. CDR3 nucleotides: TGTGCCAGCAGCCCGACAGGGGGTGAGATTGAGCAGTTCTTC.

This CDR3 reads CASSLVGAEQYF. The CDR3 DNA reads as TGTGCCAGCAGCCTTGTGGGGGCCGAGCAGTACTTC. V usage is TRBV14 and J usage is TRBJ2-7, with D maybe TRBD1 (6 bases). This CDR3 has 12 residues. Germline-derived CDR1 and CDR2 are SGHDN and FVKESK. Trimming took off 4 bases at V and 6 bases at J, with 10 bases between the two ends. Based on the CDR3 plus reference TRBV14 and TRBJ2-7, the full variable domain is EAGVTQFPSHSVIEKGQTVTLRCDPISGHDNLYWYRRVMGKEIKFLLHFVKESKQDESGMPNNRFLAERTGGTYSTLKVQPAELEDSGVYFCASSLVGAEQYFGPGTRLTVT.

The chain is built from TRBV5-4 and TRBJ2-2; D is ambiguous. Trimming shortened V by 0 bases and J by 1 base, and 4 bases separated the two germline ends. Germline CDR1 reads SGHNT; CDR2 reads YYREEE (reference sequence). The CDR3 is 14 amino acids. The CDR3 loop is CASSLVRNTGELFF. The CDR3, as DNA: TGTGCCAGCAGCTTGGTTAGGAACACCGGGGAGCTGTTTTTT.

In regard to this clone: This same CDR3 is encoded by further DNA sequences in the sample. This chain uses TRBV10-3 with TRBJ1-1; D is uncertain. Looked up from germline, CDR1 is ENHRY and CDR2 is SYGVKD. The V and J ends lost 2 bases and 2 bases respectively, with 6 bases between them. The CDR3 spans 13 residues. In DNA, the CDR3 is TGTGCCATCAGTGAGGGCGTTAACACTGAAGCTTTCTTT. It yields the protein CAISEGVNTEAFF.

The chain uses TRBV5-6 and TRBJ2-7, with TRBD1 matching 8 bases. Germline CDR1 and CDR2: SGHDT and YYEEEE. The V segment lost 5 bases and the J segment 2 bases; nucleotides outside the gene matches: 3. This CDR3 spans 13 amino acids. Written as DNA, the CDR3 is TGTGCCAGCAGACGGGGACAGGCCTACGAGCAGTACTTC. Translation: CASRRGQAYEQYF.

The V call is TRBV13, the J call TRBJ1-3; no firm D call. The CDR3 is 13 amino acids. The germline CDR1 and CDR2 sequences are PRHDT and FYEKMQ (reference sequence). Trimming took off 1 base at V and 7 bases at J, with 8 bases between the two ends. CDR3 amino acids: CASSLANKNTIYF. CDR3 bases: TGTGCCAGCAGCTTAGCGAACAAGAACACCATATATTTT.

A remark on this clone: The sample has other DNA sequences that encode this CDR3 too. The chain recombines TRBV29-1 with TRBJ2-1; 13 bases fit TRBD2. Germline lookup yields CDR1 SQVTM and CDR2 ANQGSEA. The CDR3 has 15 residues. The ends lost 5 bases at V and 1 base at J; junction bases unmatched: 2. The DNA of the CDR3 is TGCAGCGTTCGGACTAGCGGGAGTTCCTACAATGAGCAGTTCTTC. Translating it yields CSVRTSGSSYNEQFF.

The chain links TRBV7-3 to TRBJ1-1, with D uncertain. The germline CDR1 and CDR2 sequences are SGHTA and FQGTGA. The CDR3 consists of 13 residues. V lost 1 base, J lost 7 bases, and 10 bases lay in between. The CDR3 loop is CASSLRFGGEAFF. The CDR3 DNA follows: TGTGCCAGCAGCTTAAGATTCGGTGGTGAAGCTTTCTTT.

The DNA for the CDR3 is TGTGCCAGCAGCCAAAAACTAGCGGGGGGGAACAATGAGCAGTTCTTC. Translation: CASSQKLAGGNNEQFF. This rearrangement joins TRBV9 to TRBJ2-1; 13 bases line up with TRBD2. Germline assignment: CDR1 SGDLS and CDR2 YYNGEE. V was clipped by 4 bases and J by 5 bases; unmatched bases: 6. This CDR3 spans 16 amino acids.

V gene TRBV5-5 combines with J gene TRBJ2-3; TRBD1 might be the D (6 bases). Germline V CDR1 and CDR2: SGHKS, YYEKEE (reference sequence). V was shortened by 3 bases and J by 6 bases, with 14 bases between the two germline ends. There are 14 residues in the CDR3. The CDR3 nucleotides read TGTGCCAGCAGCTACAGGGTAATGGCGGATACGCAGTATTTT. Protein sequence: CASSYRVMADTQYF.

The chain joins TRBV5-1 to TRBJ2-1; D uncertain. Germline V gives CDR1 SGHRS, CDR2 YFSETQ. The CDR3 extends over 16 amino acids. Trimming left V 3 bases short and J 0 bases short, with 13 bases between. CDR3 amino acids: CASSSFGHSSYNEQFF. The CDR3 bases are TGCGCCAGCAGCTCCTTTGGGCATAGCTCCTACAATGAGCAGTTCTTC.

This rearrangement joins TRBV10-3 to TRBJ2-2; the D is unclear. Germline V gene lookup returns CDR1 ENHRY and CDR2 SYGVKD. The CDR3 length is 15 residues. Trimming took off 4 bases at V and 2 bases at J, with 11 bases between the two ends. In DNA form, the CDR3 reads TGTGCCATCAGTGCGTATACCTTAAACACCGGGGAGCTGTTTTTT. Amino acids: CAISAYTLNTGELFF.

V gene TRBV6-6 combines with J gene TRBJ1-1; D not certain. V lost 6 bases to trimming and J lost 0 bases, with 2 bases between them. CDR1 MNHNY and CDR2 SVGAGI come from the germline V gene (reference sequence). The CDR3 extends over 11 amino acids. The CDR3 loop reads CASRVNTEAFF. The CDR3 DNA is TGTGCCAGCAGAGTGAACACTGAAGCTTTCTTT.

The chain links TRBV6-1 to TRBJ2-7; 7 bases agree with TRBD2. The CDR3 spans 13 residues. V was clipped by 8 bases and J by 7 bases; unmatched bases: 11. CDR1 is MNHNS and CDR2 is SASEGT in the germline V gene. In DNA, the CDR3 is TGTGCCAGCGCTGGGTTCGCCGGGGGGGAGCAGTACTTC. Translation gives CASAGFAGGEQYF.

The chain carries TRBV10-3 and TRBJ2-2; 7 bases agree with TRBD1. The length of the CDR3 is 14 residues. Germline V gene data show CDR1 as ENHRY and CDR2 as SYGVKD. The ends lost 10 bases at V and 4 bases at J; junction bases unmatched: 9. CDR3 nucleotides: TGTGCCAGTGGACAGGAGGTCGGCACCGGGGAGCTGTTTTTT. Translated, it gives CASGQEVGTGELFF.

The genes are TRBV30 and TRBJ2-1; 10 bases line up with TRBD2. The germline CDR1 and CDR2 sequences are GTSNPN and SVGIG (reference sequence). The CDR3 totals 14 residues. Germline trimming cut 4 bases from V and 10 bases from J; bases unmatched to any gene: 10. CDR3 sequence: CAWIGGLARMEQFF. CDR3 DNA: TGTGCCTGGATAGGGGGACTAGCGAGGATGGAGCAGTTCTTC.

The gene calls are TRBV4-3 and TRBJ1-4, with D perhaps TRBD1 (6 bases). Per the germline V gene, CDR1 is LGHNA and CDR2 is YSLEER. Trimming shortened V by 0 bases and J by 4 bases, and 9 bases separated the two germline ends. The CDR3 length is 15 residues. In DNA, the CDR3 is TGCGCCAGCAGCCAAGAAGGCAGGGGTAATGAAAAACTGTTTTTT. Translation gives CASSQEGRGNEKLFF.